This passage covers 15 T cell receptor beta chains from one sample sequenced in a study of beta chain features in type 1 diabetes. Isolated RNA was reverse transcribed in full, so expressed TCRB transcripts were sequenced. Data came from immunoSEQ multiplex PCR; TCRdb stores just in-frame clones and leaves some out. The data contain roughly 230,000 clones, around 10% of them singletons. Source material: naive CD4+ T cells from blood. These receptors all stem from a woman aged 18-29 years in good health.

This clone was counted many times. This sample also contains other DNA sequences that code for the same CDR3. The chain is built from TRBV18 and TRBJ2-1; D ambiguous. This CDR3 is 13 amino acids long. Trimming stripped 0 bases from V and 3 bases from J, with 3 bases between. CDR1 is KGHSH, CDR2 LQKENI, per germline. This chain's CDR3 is CASSPPLYNEQFF. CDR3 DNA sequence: TGTGCCAGCTCACCACCACTCTACAATGAGCAGTTCTTC.

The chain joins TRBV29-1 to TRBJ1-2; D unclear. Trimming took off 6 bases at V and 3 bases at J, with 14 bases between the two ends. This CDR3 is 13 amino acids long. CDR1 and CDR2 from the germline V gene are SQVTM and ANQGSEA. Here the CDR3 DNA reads TGCAGCGTGGACCTCTGGGGAGACTATGGCTACACCTTC. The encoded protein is CSVDLWGDYGYTF.

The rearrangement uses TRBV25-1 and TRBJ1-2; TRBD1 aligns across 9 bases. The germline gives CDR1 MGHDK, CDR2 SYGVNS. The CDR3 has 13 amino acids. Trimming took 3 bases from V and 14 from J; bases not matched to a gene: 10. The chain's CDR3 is CASSDGGQGSSTF. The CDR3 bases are TGTGCCAGCAGTGATGGGGGACAGGGTTCTTCAACCTTC.

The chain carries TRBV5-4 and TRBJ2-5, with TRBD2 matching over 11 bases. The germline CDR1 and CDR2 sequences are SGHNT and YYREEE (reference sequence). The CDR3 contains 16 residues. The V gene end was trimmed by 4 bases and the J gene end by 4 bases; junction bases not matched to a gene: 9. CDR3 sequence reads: CASSPTLGLAGETQYF. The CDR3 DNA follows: TGTGCCAGCAGCCCTACCTTAGGACTAGCGGGAGAGACCCAGTACTTC.

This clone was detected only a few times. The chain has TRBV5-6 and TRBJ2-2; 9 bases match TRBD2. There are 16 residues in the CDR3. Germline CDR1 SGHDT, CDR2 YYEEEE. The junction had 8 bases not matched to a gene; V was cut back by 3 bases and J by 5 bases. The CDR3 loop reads CASSSQPGLATGELFF. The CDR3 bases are TGTGCCAGCAGCTCTCAACCGGGACTAGCAACCGGGGAGCTGTTTTTT.

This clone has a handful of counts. As DNA, the CDR3 is TGTGCCAGCAGTCCCGTCGGCGGGAGCCCCACAGATACGCAGTATTTT. Its protein product is CASSPVGGSPTDTQYF. V is TRBV27 and J is TRBJ2-3, with 7 positions matching TRBD2. V shed 5 bases and J 2 bases; nucleotides not matched to a gene: 10. This CDR3 has 16 residues. Germline values: CDR1 MNHEY, CDR2 SMNVEV (reference sequence).

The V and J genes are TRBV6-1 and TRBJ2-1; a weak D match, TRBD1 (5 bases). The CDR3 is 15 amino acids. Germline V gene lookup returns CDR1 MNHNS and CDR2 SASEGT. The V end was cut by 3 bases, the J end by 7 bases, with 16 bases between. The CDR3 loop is CASSDLRTLRNEQFF. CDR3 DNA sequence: TGTGCCAGCAGTGATCTCAGGACACTACGGAATGAGCAGTTCTTC.

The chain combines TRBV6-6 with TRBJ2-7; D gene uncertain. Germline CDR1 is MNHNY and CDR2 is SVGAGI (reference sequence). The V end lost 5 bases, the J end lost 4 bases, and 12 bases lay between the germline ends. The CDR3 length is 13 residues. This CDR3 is CASSPTGRYEQYF. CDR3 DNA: TGTGCCAGCAGTCCGACTGGTAGATACGAGCAGTACTTC.

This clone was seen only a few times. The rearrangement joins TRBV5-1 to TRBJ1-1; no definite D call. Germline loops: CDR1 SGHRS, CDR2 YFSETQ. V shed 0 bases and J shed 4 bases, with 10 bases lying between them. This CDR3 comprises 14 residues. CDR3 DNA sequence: TGCGCCAGCAGCTTGGCAGACCCGGGCACTGAAGCTTTCTTT. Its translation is CASSLADPGTEAFF.

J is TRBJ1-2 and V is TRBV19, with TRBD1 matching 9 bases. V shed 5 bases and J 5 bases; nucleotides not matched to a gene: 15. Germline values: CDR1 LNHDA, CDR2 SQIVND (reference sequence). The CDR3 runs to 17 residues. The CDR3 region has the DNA TGTGCCAGTAGTCTCCCCGGGACAGGGCCTGCAGCATATGGCTACACCTTC. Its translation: CASSLPGTGPAAYGYTF.

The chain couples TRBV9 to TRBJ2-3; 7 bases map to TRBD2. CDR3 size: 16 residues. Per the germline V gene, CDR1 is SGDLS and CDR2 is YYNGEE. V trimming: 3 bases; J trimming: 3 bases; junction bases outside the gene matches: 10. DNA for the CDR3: TGTGCCAGCAGCGCGGGGGGAACCCTCGGTACAGATACGCAGTATTTT. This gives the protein CASSAGGTLGTDTQYF.

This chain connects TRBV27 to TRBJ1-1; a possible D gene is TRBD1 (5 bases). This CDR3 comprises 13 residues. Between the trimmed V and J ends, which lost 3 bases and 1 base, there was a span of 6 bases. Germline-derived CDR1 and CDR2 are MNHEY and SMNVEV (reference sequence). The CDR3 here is CASSFRENTEAFF. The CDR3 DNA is TGTGCCAGCAGTTTCAGGGAGAACACTGAAGCTTTCTTT.

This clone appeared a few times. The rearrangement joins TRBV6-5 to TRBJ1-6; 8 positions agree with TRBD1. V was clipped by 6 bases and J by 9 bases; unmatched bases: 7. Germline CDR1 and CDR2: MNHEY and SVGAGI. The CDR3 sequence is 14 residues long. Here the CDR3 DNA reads TGTGCCAGCAGGCCGACAGGGGAAAGTTCACCCCTCCACTTT. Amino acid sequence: CASRPTGESSPLHF.

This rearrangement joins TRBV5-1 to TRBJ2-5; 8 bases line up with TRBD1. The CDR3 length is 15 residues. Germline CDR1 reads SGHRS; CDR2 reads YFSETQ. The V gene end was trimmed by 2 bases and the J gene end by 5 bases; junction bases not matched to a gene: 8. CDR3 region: CASSFAQGVLETQYF. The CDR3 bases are TGCGCCAGCAGCTTCGCACAGGGGGTTTTGGAGACCCAGTACTTC.

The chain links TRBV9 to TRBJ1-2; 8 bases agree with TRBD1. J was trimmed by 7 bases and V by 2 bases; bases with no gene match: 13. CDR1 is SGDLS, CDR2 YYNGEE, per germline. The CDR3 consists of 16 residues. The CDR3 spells CASSVPTGASSRGYTF. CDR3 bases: TGTGCCAGCAGCGTCCCGACAGGGGCGTCTTCTCGTGGCTACACCTTC.